This is a list of T cell receptor beta chains from one sample in a study of shared clonotypes between healthy human individuals. Only in-frame clones appear in the TCRdb table, and some are missing; sequencing was by immunoSEQ multiplex PCR. The table shows some 1,900,000 clones, with around 96% occurring only once. Sequencing used naive CD8+ T cells sorted from blood. The receptors were sampled from a man aged 18-30 years in good health. Each CDR3 is given with its conserved first and last residue. D genes are given only for firm matches.

D gene	V gene	CDR3 protein
TRBD1	TRBV4-3	CASSHYTGGTTEAFF
TRBD1	TRBV11-2	CASSLERTGWDEQYF
NA	TRBV9	CASSVDGRTYEQYF
NA	TRBV27	CASSSASYEQYF
NA	TRBV7-9	CASSRGNTGELFF
TRBD1	TRBV4-1	CASSLGTEGAAGNTIYF
NA	TRBV15	CATSRDRGTSYEQYF
NA	TRBV2	CASKEGTANTGELFF
NA	TRBV5-6	CASSLTDPSTNEKLFF
TRBD2	TRBV7-2	CASSDPGLAGAGQFF
TRBD1	TRBV9	CASSGGQYYGYTF
TRBD1	TRBV10-1	CASSSDRASTDTQYF
NA	TRBV11-2	CASSSTSFNEQFF
NA	TRBV6-5	CASSAALWYEQYF
TRBD1	TRBV27	CASSLYPGQGDYEQYF
TRBD2	TRBV7-6	CASSGTSGRNGELFF
NA	TRBV5-6	CASSLQGGDTEAFF
NA	TRBV27	CASSPRPYDNEQFF
TRBD2	TRBV2	CASSSGTSLNTQYF
TRBD1	TRBV7-6	CASSKPDRVGQETQYF
NA	TRBV10-3	CAITAGSLPMNTEAFF
NA	TRBV30	CAWSSSGFTDTQYF
NA	TRBV2	CASSEYLVVREGEQYF
TRBD2	TRBV4-1	CASSQVAASGVPQYF
NA	TRBV4-1	CASSHQDREDEQYF
NA	TRBV6-5	CASMKNQPQHF
TRBD1	TRBV27	CASSLSGGTGAYEQYF
NA	TRBV5-1	CASSSAGQPQETQYF
NA	TRBV27	CASSFALSYNSPLHF
NA	TRBV28	CASITWREESTDEQYF
TRBD2	TRBV7-7	CASSLGTSGTYEQYF
NA	TRBV18	CASSPYSSGEGYTF
NA	TRBV4-1	CASSLQSSTDTQYF
NA	TRBV19	CASTYSVGAGDTQYF
NA	TRBV5-1	CASSPNVYEAFF
NA	TRBV7-6	CASSSEQETQYF
NA	TRBV4-1	CASSQVPDTEAFF
NA	TRBV5-6	CASSLPGIYEQYF
TRBD1	TRBV7-8	CASSIGQENTEAFF
NA	TRBV11-2	CASSPGDALHEQYF
NA	TRBV30	CAWSVLGYNEQFF
TRBD1	TRBV27	CASSSTGVGQPQHF
NA	TRBV19	CASRTGTGNSPLHF
TRBD2	TRBV5-6	CASSSGGTGELFF
TRBD1	TRBV10-3	CAISEIRDREQETQYF
NA	TRBV10-2	CASSQRGAGEAFF
NA	TRBV7-2	CASSSILGTGYTF
NA	TRBV28	CASSLRGESSPLHF